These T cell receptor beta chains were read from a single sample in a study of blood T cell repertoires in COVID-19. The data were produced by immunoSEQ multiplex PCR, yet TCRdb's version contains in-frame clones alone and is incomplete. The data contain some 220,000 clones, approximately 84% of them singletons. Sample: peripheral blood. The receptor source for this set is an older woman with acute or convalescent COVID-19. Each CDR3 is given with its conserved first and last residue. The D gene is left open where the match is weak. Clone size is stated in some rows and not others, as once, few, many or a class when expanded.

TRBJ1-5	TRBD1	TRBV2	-	TGTGCCAGCTTAGGACAGGTGGGCGAGCCCCAGCATTTT	CASLGQVGEPQHF
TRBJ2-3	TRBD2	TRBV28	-	TGTGCCAGCAGCTCGGCGGGGGGGCCTTCCACAGATACGCAGTATTTT	CASSSAGGPSTDTQYF
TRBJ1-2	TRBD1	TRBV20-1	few	TGCAGTGCGATGGGACAGTACGGCTACACCTTC	CSAMGQYGYTF
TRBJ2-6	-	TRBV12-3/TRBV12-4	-	TGTGCCAGCAGGTCTAACTGGGCCAACGTCCTGACTTTC	CASRSNWANVLTF
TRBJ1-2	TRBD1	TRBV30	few	TGTGCCTGTCGACAGGGCTCGGGCCTTTTTGGCTACACCTTC	CACRQGSGLFGYTF
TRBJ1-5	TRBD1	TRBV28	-	TGTGCCAGCGGGGATCCGGGACAGTCCAGCAATCAGCCCCAGCATTTT	CASGDPGQSSNQPQHF
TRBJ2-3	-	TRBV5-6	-	TGTGCCAGCAGCCTGGACCCGGGTCGCACAGATACGCAGTATTTT	CASSLDPGRTDTQYF
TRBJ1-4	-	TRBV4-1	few	TGCGCCAGCAGCCAAGCAGCGGGGGCGGGTGAAAAACTGTTTTTT	CASSQAAGAGEKLFF
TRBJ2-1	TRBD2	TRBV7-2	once	TGTGCCAGCAGCACTTACCTAGCGGGGGGCTACAATGAGCAGTTCTTC	CASSTYLAGGYNEQFF
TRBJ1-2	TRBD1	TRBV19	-	TGTGCCAGTAGCGGACAGGGTAAGTCGTCCAACTATGGCTACACCTTC	CASSGQGKSSNYGYTF
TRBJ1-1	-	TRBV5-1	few	TGCGCCAGCAGCCCCAATCGGGGGGGCACTGAAGCTTTCTTT	CASSPNRGGTEAFF
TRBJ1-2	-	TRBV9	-	TGTGCCAGCAGCGTAAGTCCGGCGGAGAGTGGCTACACCTTC	CASSVSPAESGYTF
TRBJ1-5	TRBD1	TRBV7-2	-	TGTGCCAGCAGCTCGATGGACAGGGGAGGTCAGCCCCAGCATTTT	CASSSMDRGGQPQHF
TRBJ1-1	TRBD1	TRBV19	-	TGTGCCAGTAGTATACGGGCAGGGGGCAGGGGAAACCGGAGAAACACTGAAGCTTTCTTT	CASSIRAGGRGNRRNTEAFF
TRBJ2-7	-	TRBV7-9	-	TGTGCCAGCAGCTTAGACGGGGGAGCCTACGAGCAGTACTTC	CASSLDGGAYEQYF
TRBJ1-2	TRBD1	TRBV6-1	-	TGTGCCAGCAGTGAACGCACAGGGGTCTATGGCTACACCTTC	CASSERTGVYGYTF
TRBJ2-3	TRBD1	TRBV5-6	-	TGTGCCAGCAGCAACGGGGACAGGGCGCAGTATTTT	CASSNGDRAQYF
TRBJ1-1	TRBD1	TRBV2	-	TGTGCCAGCAGTGAAACAGGGGGGGAAGCTTTCTTT	CASSETGGEAFF
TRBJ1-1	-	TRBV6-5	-	TGTGCCAGCAGGCCACAGGGTATGGGCACTGAAGCTTTCTTT	CASRPQGMGTEAFF
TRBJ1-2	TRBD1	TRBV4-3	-	TGCGCCAGCAGCCAAGAGTTTAGCAGGGGGAGTATGTATGGCTACACCTTC	CASSQEFSRGSMYGYTF
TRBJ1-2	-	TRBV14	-	TGTGCCAGCAGCCCAGGGATGATTAACTATGGCTACACCTTC	CASSPGMINYGYTF
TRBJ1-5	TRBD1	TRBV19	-	TGTGCCAGTAGCCCCCTTGACAGGGGGCACGGTCAGCCCCAGCATTTT	CASSPLDRGHGQPQHF
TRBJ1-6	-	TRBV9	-	TGTGCCAGCAGCGTAACAGTGGGTCATTCACCCCTCCACTTT	CASSVTVGHSPLHF
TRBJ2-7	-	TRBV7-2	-	TGTGCCAGCAGCTTAGGGACAGAGTACGAGCAGTACTTC	CASSLGTEYEQYF
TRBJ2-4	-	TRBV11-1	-	TGTGCCAGCAACGCAGGGGACAAAAACATTCAGTACTTC	CASNAGDKNIQYF
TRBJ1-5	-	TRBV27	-	TGTGCCAGCAGTTTCCTAAACAGGGTGAATCAGCCCCAGCATTTT	CASSFLNRVNQPQHF
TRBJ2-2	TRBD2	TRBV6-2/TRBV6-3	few	TGTGCCAGCAGTGGAACCGGGACTAGTATAGCCGGGGAGCTGTTTTTT	CASSGTGTSIAGELFF
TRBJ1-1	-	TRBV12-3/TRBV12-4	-	TGTGCCAGCAGTTTAGCGGAGGATAGTGAAGCTTTCTTT	CASSLAEDSEAFF
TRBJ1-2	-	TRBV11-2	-	TGTGCCAGCAGCCCCCAAGAAACGGAGGGCTACACCTTC	CASSPQETEGYTF
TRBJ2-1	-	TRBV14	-	TGTGCCAGCAGCCAGCCGACTAGATCACCCATCACCTATGAGCAGTTCTTC	CASSQPTRSPITYEQFF
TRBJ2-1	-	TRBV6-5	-	TGTGCCAGCCCACGAAACCGGGACTTAGACAATGAGCAGTTCTTC	CASPRNRDLDNEQFF
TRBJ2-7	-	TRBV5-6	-	TGTGCCAGCAGCCCCGCGGGGCGGGTATACGAGCAGTACTTC	CASSPAGRVYEQYF
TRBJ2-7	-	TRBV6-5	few	TGTGCCAGCAAGCAGGGGTTGTCCTACGAGCAGTACTTC	CASKQGLSYEQYF
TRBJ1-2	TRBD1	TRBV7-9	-	TGTGCCAGCAGCACAACAGGGGGCGAGGTCTATGGCTACACCTTC	CASSTTGGEVYGYTF
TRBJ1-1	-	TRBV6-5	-	TGTGCCAGCAGGGGGCGGGGGAACATAGCTGAAGCTTTCTTT	CASRGRGNIAEAFF
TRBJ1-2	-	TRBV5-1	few	TGCGCCAGCAGCTTGGACAGGCACAACTATGGCTACACCTTC	CASSLDRHNYGYTF
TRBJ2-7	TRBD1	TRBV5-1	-	TGCGCCAGCAGCCTGGAACCCACACACAGGGGGCAATCCTACGAGCAGTACTTC	CASSLEPTHRGQSYEQYF
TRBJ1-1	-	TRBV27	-	TGTGCCAGCATGGAGCACGTTGGAACTGAAGCTTTCTTT	CASMEHVGTEAFF
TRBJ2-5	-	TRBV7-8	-	TGTGCCAGCAGCTTATATGCGGGGTCAACCGAGACCCAGTACTTC	CASSLYAGSTETQYF
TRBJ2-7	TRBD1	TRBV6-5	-	TGTGCCAGCATTAGGGGACAGGGTGCCTACGAGCAGTACTTC	CASIRGQGAYEQYF
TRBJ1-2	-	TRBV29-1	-	TGCAGCGTTGCTTTCCCCGGGGACTCGGGGTATGGCTACACCTTC	CSVAFPGDSGYGYTF
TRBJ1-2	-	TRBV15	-	TGTGCCACCAGCAGCGACAGGATTTTTGGCTACACCTTC	CATSSDRIFGYTF
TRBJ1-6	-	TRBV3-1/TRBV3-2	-	TGTGCCAGCGGACAGACAGCCGGATCGAGGAATTCACCCCTCCACTTT	CASGQTAGSRNSPLHF
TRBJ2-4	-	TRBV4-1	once	TGCGCCAGCATGCGGGGAGCCAAAAACATTCAGTACTTC	CASMRGAKNIQYF
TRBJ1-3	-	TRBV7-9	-	TGTGCCAGCAGCGTTTCACAGGGAAACACCATATATTTT	CASSVSQGNTIYF
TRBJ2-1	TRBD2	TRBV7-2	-	TGTGCCAGCAGCTTCCGCGGCGGGGGTCGACCTAGCTCCTACAATGAGCAGTTCTTC	CASSFRGGGRPSSYNEQFF
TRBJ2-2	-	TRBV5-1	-	TGCGCCAGCAGCGCCACACCAGGGAACACCGGGGAGCTGTTTTTT	CASSATPGNTGELFF
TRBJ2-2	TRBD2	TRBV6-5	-	TGTGCCAGCACAGCGGGGGGGAACACCGGGGAGCTGTTTTTT	CASTAGGNTGELFF
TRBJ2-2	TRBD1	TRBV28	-	TGTGCCAGCAGACCTGATCCGCCCAGGGGGCACGGGGAGCTGTTTTTT	CASRPDPPRGHGELFF
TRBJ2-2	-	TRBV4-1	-	TGCGCCAGCAGCCAAGTGGGGCGCACCGGGGAGCTGTTTTTT	CASSQVGRTGELFF
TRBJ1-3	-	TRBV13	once	TGTGCCAGCAGCCCCCCAGGGGTCGGAAACACCATATATTTT	CASSPPGVGNTIYF
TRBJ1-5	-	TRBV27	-	TGTGCCAGCCGGGGGGGCGCGGTCAATCAGCCCCAGCATTTT	CASRGGAVNQPQHF
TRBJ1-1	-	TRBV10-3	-	TGTGCCATCAGTGAGTCGAGGATAGCCATGAACACTGAAGCTTTCTTT	CAISESRIAMNTEAFF
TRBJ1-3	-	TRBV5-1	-	TGCGCCAGCAGCTCACAGGGAACAGGAAACACCATATATTTT	CASSSQGTGNTIYF
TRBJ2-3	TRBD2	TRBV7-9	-	TGTGCCAGCAGCTACCCTAGCGGGGGCCTTGCAGATACGCAGTATTTT	CASSYPSGGLADTQYF
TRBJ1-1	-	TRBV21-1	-	TGTGCCAGCAGCACAAATCATCCAACAGGGGGGGACACTGAAGCTTTCTTT	CASSTNHPTGGDTEAFF
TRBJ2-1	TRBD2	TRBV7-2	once	TGTGCCAGCAGCCCTAGCGGGGGGCCTCACAATGAGCAGTTCTTC	CASSPSGGPHNEQFF
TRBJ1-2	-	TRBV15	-	TGTGCCACCAGCGGAAGTACCGGGCCTCAGGGTGGCTACACCTTC	CATSGSTGPQGGYTF
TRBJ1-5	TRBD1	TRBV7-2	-	TGTGCCAGCAGCGACAGGGATTACAATCAGCCCCAGCATTTT	CASSDRDYNQPQHF
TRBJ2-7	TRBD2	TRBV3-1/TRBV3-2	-	TGTGCCAGCAGCCAGAAACTAGCGGGGGTTTTCTACGAGCAGTACTTC	CASSQKLAGVFYEQYF